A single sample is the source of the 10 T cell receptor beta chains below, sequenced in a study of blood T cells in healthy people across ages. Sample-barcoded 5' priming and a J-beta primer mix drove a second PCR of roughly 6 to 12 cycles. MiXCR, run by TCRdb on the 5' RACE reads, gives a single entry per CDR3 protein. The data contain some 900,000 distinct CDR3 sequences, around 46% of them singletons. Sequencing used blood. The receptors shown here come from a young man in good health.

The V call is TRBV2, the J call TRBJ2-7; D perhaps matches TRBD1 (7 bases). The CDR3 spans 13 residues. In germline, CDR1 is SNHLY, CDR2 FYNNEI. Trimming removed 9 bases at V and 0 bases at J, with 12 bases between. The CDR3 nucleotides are TGTGCCAGGCGGGACAGTCCCTCCTACGAGCAGTACTTC. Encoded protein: CARRDSPSYEQYF. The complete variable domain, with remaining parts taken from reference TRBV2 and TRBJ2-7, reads EPEVTQTPSHQVTQMGQEVILRCVPISNHLYFYWYRQILGQKVEFLVSFYNNEISEKSEIFDDQFSVERPDGSNFTLKIRSTKLEDSAMYFCARRDSPSYEQYFGPGTRLTVT.

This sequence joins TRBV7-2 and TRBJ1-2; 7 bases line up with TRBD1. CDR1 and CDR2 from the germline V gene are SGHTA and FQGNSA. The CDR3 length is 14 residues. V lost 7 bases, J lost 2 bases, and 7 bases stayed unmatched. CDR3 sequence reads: CASILQGSNYGYTF. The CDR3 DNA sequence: TGTGCCAGCATCCTACAGGGGTCCAACTATGGCTACACCTTC.

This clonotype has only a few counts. CDR3: CSANSGSSYNEQFF. The CDR3 DNA is TGCAGTGCTAATAGCGGGAGCTCCTACAATGAGCAGTTCTTC. The chain couples TRBV20-1 to TRBJ2-1, with 9 bases that match TRBD2. This CDR3 region has 14 residues. Looked up from germline, CDR1 is DFQATT and CDR2 is SNEGSKA (reference sequence). The ends lost 4 bases at V and 0 bases at J; junction bases unmatched: 1.

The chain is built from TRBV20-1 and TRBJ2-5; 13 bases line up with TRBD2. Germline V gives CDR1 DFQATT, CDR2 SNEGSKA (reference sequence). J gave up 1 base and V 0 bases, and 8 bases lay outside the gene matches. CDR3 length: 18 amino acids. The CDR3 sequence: CSARDILAGGFTQETQYF. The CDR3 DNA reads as TGCAGTGCTAGAGATATACTAGCGGGGGGGTTTACCCAAGAGACCCAGTACTTC.

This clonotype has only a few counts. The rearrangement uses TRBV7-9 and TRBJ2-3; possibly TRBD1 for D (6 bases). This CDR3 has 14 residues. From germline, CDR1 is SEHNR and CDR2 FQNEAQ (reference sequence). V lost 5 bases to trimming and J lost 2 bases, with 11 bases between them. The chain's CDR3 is CASSRRQDTDTQYF. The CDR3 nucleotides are TGTGCCAGCAGCCGACGACAGGACACAGATACGCAGTATTTT.

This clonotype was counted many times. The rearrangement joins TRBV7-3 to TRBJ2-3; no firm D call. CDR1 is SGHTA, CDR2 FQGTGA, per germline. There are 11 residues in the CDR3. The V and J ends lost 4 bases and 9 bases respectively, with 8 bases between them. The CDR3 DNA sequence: TGTGCCAGCAGCTCGGGTCGCACGCAGTATTTT. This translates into CASSSGRTQYF.

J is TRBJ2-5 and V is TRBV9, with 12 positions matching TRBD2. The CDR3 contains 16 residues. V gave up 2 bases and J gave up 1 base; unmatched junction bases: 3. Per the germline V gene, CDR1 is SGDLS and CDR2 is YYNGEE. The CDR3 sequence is CASSVQLAGGQETQYF. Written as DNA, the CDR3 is TGTGCCAGCAGCGTCCAACTAGCGGGGGGCCAAGAGACCCAGTACTTC. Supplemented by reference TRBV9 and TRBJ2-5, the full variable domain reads DSGVTQTPKHLITATGQRVTLRCSPRSGDLSVYWYQQSLDQGLQFLIQYYNGEERAKGNILERFSAQQFPDLHSELNLSSLELGDSALYFCASSVQLAGGQETQYFGPGTRLLVL.

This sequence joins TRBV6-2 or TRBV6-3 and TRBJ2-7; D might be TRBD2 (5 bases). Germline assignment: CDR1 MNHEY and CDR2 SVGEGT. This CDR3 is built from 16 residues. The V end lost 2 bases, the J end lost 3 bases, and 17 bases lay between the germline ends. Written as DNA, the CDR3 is TGTGCCAGCAGTTACGGTAGCGCCTACCTTCGCTACGAGCAGTACTTC. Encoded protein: CASSYGSAYLRYEQYF.

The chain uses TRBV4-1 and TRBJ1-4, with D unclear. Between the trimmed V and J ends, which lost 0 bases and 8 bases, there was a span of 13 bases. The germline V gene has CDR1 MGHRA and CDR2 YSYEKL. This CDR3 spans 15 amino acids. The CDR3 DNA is TGCGCCAGCAGCCAAGAAACCCCGACCCGGGAAAAACTGTTTTTT. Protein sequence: CASSQETPTREKLFF.

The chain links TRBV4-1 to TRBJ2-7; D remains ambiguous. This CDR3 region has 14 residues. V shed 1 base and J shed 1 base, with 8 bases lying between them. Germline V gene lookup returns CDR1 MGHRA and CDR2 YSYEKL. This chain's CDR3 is CASSQGIGSYEQYF. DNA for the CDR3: TGCGCCAGCAGCCAAGGAATCGGGTCCTACGAGCAGTACTTC.